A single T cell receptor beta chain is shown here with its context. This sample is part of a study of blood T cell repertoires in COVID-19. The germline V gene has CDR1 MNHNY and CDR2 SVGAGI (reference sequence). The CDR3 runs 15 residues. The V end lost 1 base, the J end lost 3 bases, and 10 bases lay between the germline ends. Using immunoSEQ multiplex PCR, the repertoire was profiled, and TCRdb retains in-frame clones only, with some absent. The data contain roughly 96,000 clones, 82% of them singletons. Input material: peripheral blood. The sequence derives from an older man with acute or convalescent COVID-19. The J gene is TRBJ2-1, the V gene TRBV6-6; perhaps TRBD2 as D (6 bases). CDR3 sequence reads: CASSYFASDYNEQFF. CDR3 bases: TGTGCCAGCAGTTACTTCGCTAGCGACTACAATGAGCAGTTCTTC.